The sequence of this TCR beta chain was determined in a study of blood T cell repertoires in COVID-19. For the study at large: Acute and convalescent COVID-19 specimens originated in the United States, Italy and Spain.

Methods used by the authors: Using reference gene primer amplification, nucleated cell counts were estimated. Produced via immunoSEQ multiplex PCR; TCRdb's table is partial and in-frame only. The V and J calls and the clone size are those of that table, but D and trimming were determined from the DNA. The data show roughly 150,000 clones, with around 81% seen just once and roughly 5.3% held by the top ten. Germline values: CDR1 MNHEY, CDR2 SVGEGT. This CDR3 spans 13 amino acids. V lost 6 bases and J 5 bases, leaving 8 bases between the germline ends. V gene TRBV6-2 or TRBV6-3 combines with J gene TRBJ1-6; D unresolved. Sequenced material: peripheral blood. The TCR originated in a woman in her forties or fifties with acute or convalescent COVID-19. The chain's CDR3 is CASSLFDNSPLHF. In DNA, the CDR3 is TGTGCCAGCAGCCTCTTTGATAATTCACCCCTCCACTTT.